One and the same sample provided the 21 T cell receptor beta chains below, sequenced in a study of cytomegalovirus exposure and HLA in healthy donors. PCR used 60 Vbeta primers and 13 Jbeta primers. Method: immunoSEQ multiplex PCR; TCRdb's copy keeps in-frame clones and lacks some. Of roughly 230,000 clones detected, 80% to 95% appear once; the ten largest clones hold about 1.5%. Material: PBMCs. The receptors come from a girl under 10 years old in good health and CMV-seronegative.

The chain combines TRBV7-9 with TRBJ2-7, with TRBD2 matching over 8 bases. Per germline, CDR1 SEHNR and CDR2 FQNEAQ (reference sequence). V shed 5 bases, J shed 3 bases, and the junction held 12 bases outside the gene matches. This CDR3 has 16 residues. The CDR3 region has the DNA TGTGCCAGCAGCCAGAGAGCGGGACTAGATATCTACGAGCAGTACTTC. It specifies CASSQRAGLDIYEQYF.

In DNA form, the CDR3 reads TGTGCTAGTGGGTGGACTAACACAGATACGCAGTATTTT. Translating gives CASGWTNTDTQYF. The gene calls are TRBV12-5 and TRBJ2-3, with TRBD2 as a possible D gene (6 bases). Trimming stripped 6 bases from V and 2 bases from J, with 9 bases between. The germline V gene encodes CDR1 LGHNT and CDR2 FRNRAP. CDR3 length: 13 residues.

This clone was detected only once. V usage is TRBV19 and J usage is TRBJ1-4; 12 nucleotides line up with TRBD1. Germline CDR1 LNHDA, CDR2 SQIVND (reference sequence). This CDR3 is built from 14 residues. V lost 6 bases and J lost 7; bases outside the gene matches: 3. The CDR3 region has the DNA TGTGCCAGTAGCAGGGACAGGGGGCGTGAAAAACTGTTTTTT. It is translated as CASSRDRGREKLFF.

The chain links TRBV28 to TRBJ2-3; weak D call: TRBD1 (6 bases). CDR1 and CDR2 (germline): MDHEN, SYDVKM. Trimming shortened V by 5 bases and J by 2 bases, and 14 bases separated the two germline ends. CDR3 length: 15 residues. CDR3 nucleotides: TGTGCCAGCAGTCTCCCAGGGGTCCTCACAGATACGCAGTATTTT. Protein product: CASSLPGVLTDTQYF.

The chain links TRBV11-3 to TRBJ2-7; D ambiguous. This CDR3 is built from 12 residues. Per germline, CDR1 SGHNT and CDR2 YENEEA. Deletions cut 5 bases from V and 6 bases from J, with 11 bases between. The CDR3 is CASSTRTSEQYF. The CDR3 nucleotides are TGTGCCAGCAGCACCCGAACAAGCGAGCAGTACTTC.

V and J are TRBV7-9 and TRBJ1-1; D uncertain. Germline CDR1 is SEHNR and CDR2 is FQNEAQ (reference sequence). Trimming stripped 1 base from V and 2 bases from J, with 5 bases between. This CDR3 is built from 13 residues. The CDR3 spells CASSLDLNTEAFF. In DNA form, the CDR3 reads TGTGCCAGCAGCTTAGATCTTAACACTGAAGCTTTCTTT.

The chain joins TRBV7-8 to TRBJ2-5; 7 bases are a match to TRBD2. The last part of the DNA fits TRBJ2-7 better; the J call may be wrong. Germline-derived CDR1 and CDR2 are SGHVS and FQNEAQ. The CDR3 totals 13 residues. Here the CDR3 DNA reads TGTGCCAGCAGCCGGGACTACACCTACGAGCAGTACTTC. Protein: CASSRDYTYEQYF.

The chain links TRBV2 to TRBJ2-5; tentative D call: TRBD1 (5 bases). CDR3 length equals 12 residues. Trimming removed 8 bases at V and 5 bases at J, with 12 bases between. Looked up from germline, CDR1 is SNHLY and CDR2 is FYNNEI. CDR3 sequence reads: CASAAGWETQYF. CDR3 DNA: TGTGCCAGCGCGGCAGGGTGGGAGACCCAGTACTTC.

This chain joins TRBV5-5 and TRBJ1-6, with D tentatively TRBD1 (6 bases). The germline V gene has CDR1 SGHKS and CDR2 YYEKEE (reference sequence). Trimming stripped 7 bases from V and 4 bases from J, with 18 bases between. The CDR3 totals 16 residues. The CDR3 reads CASPRPQGKYNSPLHF. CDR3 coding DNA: TGTGCCAGCCCTCGCCCCCAGGGGAAGTATAATTCACCCCTCCACTTT.

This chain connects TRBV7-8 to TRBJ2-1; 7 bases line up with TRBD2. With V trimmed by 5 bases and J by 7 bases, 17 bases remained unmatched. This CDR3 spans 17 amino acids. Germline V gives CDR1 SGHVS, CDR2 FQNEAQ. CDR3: CASSRLGYAGERNEQFF. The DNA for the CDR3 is TGTGCCAGCAGCCGATTAGGGTACGCGGGGGAAAGGAATGAGCAGTTCTTC.

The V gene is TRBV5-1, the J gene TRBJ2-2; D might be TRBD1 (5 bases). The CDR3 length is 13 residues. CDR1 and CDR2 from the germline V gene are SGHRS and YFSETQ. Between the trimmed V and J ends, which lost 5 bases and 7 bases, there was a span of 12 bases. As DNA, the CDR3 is TGCGCCAGCAGACAGGTTGGTGGCGGGGAGCTGTTTTTT. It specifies CASRQVGGGELFF.

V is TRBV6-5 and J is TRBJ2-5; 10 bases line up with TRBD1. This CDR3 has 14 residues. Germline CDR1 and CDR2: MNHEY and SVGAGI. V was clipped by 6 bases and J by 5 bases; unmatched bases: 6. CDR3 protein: CASRETGGRETQYF. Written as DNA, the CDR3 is TGTGCCAGCAGGGAGACAGGGGGCCGGGAGACCCAGTACTTC.

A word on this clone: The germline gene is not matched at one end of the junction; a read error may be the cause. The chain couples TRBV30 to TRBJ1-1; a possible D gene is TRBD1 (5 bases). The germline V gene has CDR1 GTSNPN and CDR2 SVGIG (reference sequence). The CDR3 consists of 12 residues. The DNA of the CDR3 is TGTACCTGGGACGGGGGGGGGACTGAAGCTTTCTTT. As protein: CTWDGGGTEAFF.

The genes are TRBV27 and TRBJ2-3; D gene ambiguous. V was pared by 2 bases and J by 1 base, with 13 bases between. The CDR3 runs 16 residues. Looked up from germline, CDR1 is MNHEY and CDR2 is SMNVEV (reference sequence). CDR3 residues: CASSLVPSSRTDTQYF. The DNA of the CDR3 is TGTGCCAGCAGTTTAGTCCCTTCGTCCCGCACAGATACGCAGTATTTT.

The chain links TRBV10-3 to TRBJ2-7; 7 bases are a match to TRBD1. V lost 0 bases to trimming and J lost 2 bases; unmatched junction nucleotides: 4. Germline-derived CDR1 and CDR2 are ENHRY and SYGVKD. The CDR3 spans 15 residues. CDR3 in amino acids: CAISESDRETYEQYF. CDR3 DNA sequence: TGTGCCATCAGTGAGTCCGACAGGGAAACCTACGAGCAGTACTTC.

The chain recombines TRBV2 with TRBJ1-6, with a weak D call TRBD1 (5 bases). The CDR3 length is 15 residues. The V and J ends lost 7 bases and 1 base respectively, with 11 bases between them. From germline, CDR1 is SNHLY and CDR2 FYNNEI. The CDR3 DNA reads TGTGCCAGCATACGGGGGGTATCCTATAATTCACCCCTCCACTTT. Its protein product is CASIRGVSYNSPLHF. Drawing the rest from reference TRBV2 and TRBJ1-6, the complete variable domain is EPEVTQTPSHQVTQMGQEVILRCVPISNHLYFYWYRQILGQKVEFLVSFYNNEISEKSEIFDDQFSVERPDGSNFTLKIRSTKLEDSAMYFCASIRGVSYNSPLHFGNGTRLTVT.

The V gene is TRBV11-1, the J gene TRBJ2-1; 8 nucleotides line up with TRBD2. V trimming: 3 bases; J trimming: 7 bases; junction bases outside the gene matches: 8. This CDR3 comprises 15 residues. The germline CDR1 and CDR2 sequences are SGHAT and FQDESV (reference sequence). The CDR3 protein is CASSLGLAGFNEQFF. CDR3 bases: TGTGCCAGCAGCTTGGGGCTAGCGGGTTTTAATGAGCAGTTCTTC.

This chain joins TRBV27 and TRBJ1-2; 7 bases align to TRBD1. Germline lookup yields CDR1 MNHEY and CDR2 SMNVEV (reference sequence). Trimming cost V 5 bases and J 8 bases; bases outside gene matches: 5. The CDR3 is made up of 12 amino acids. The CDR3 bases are TGTGCCAGCAGTCCGGCAGGGGGGGGCTACACCTTC. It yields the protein CASSPAGGGYTF.

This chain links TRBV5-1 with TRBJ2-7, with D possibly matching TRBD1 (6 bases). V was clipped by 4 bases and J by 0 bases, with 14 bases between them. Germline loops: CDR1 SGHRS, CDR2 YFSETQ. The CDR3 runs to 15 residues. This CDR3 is CASSEGVGSSYEQYF. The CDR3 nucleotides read TGCGCCAGCAGCGAGGGGGTGGGGTCCTCCTACGAGCAGTACTTC.

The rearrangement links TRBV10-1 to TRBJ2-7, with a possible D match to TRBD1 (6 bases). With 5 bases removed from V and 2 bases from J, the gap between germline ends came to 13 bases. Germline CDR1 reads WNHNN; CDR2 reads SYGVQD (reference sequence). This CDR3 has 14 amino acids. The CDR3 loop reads CASSPGQQAYEQYF. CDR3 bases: TGCGCCAGCAGTCCCGGACAGCAGGCCTACGAGCAGTACTTC.

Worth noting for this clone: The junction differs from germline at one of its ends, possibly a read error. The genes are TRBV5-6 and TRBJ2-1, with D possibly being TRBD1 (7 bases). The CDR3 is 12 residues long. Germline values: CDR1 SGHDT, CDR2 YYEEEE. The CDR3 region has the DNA TGTGCCAGCAGCCGCGGCCGACAGGGACTGATCTTC. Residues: CASSRGRQGLIF.